Presented here are 24 T cell receptor beta chains from one specimen sequenced in a study of blood T cell repertoires in COVID-19. Here immunoSEQ multiplex PCR was the method, and the copy in TCRdb shows in-frame clones only, minus some. Of a few hundred thousand clones in the sample, roughly 80% were seen once. The specimen was peripheral blood. These receptors originate from a woman aged 70-85 years with COVID-19, enrolled during active disease.

The rearrangement links TRBV11-3 to TRBJ2-5; D may be TRBD1 (6 bases). The length of the CDR3 is 14 residues. The germline V and J ends were trimmed by 1 base and 1 base, with 7 bases remaining between them. Germline V gene sequence: CDR1 SGHNT, CDR2 YENEEA. The CDR3 reads CASSLGTAQETQYF. CDR3 DNA sequence: TGTGCCAGCAGCTTAGGGACAGCCCAAGAGACCCAGTACTTC.

V gene TRBV2 combines with J gene TRBJ1-2; D is unclear. V lost 4 bases to trimming and J lost 5 bases, with 14 bases between them. Germline CDR1 SNHLY, CDR2 FYNNEI. The CDR3 is 14 amino acids. As DNA, the CDR3 is TGTGCCAGCAGTGGCCGCCTTACAATGTATGGCTACACCTTC. Encoded protein: CASSGRLTMYGYTF.

The V gene is TRBV10-3, the J gene TRBJ2-5, with 9 bases identical to TRBD1. The junction had 6 bases not matched to a gene; V was cut back by 5 bases and J by 2 bases. The CDR3 is 15 residues long. The germline CDR1 and CDR2 sequences are ENHRY and SYGVKD. The CDR3 DNA sequence: TGTGCCATCAGTACTGACAGGGGGGGTCAAGAGACCCAGTACTTC. Its protein is CAISTDRGGQETQYF.

This chain joins TRBV4-3 and TRBJ1-1; D remains unclear. Germline CDR1 LGHNA, CDR2 YSLEER. This CDR3 region has 15 residues. Between the trimmed V and J ends, which lost 0 bases and 0 bases, there was a span of 8 bases. The CDR3 bases are TGCGCCAGCAGCCAAGAGGTCAGTATGAACACTGAAGCTTTCTTT. Translating gives CASSQEVSMNTEAFF.

V gene TRBV7-2 combines with J gene TRBJ1-2; D gene ambiguous. Per the germline V gene, CDR1 is SGHTA and CDR2 is FQGNSA. The CDR3 sequence is 18 residues long. The V end lost 1 base, the J end lost 4 bases, and 22 bases lay between the germline ends. The CDR3 DNA is TGTGCCAGCAGCTTAGAACCAACCCTCGGCACACGCGGCTATGGCTACACCTTC. Translation gives CASSLEPTLGTRGYGYTF.

This clone was seen a single time. This chain links TRBV28 with TRBJ1-2; tentatively, D is TRBD1 (6 bases). Per germline, CDR1 MDHEN and CDR2 SYDVKM. The CDR3 sequence is 13 residues long. Trimming removed 8 bases at V and 4 bases at J, with 14 bases between. In nucleotides, the CDR3 is TGTGCCAGCCGGACAGTGGGGCTCTATGGCTACACCTTC. It translates to CASRTVGLYGYTF.

The chain joins TRBV30 to TRBJ1-1, with D perhaps matching TRBD1 (6 bases). The CDR3 has 13 residues. V was cut by 6 bases and J by 5 bases, with 16 bases left in between. The V gene's germline CDR1 is GTSNPN and CDR2 SVGIG (reference sequence). CDR3 amino acids: CACPKGGVTEAFF. CDR3 nucleotide sequence: TGTGCCTGCCCTAAAGGGGGGGTTACTGAAGCTTTCTTT.

This chain joins TRBV7-2 and TRBJ2-7; 8 bases are a match to TRBD2. The CDR3 loop spans 19 amino acids. The germline V gene encodes CDR1 SGHTA and CDR2 FQGNSA. Trimming cost V 5 bases and J 4 bases; bases outside gene matches: 22. The DNA for the CDR3 is TGTGCCAGCAGCCTCGCGCAGGGGCAGGCTAGCGGGTCGCAATACGAGCAGTACTTC. It translates to CASSLAQGQASGSQYEQYF.

The chain is built from TRBV10-3 and TRBJ1-2; 8 bases agree with TRBD1. The CDR3 has 15 residues. The germline gives CDR1 ENHRY, CDR2 SYGVKD. The junction had 14 bases not matched to a gene; V was cut back by 10 bases and J by 4 bases. The CDR3 is CATSLTGEGGYGYTF. The CDR3 DNA sequence: TGTGCCACATCGTTGACAGGGGAAGGGGGCTATGGCTACACCTTC.

This sequence joins TRBV27 and TRBJ1-5; the D is unclear. CDR1 and CDR2 (germline): MNHEY, SMNVEV (reference sequence). CDR3 size: 15 residues. The V end lost 1 base, the J end lost 6 bases, and 13 bases lay between the germline ends. The CDR3 DNA reads as TGTGCCAGCAGTTTATGGGGAGTAAAAGGTCAGCCCCAGCATTTT. Translation: CASSLWGVKGQPQHF.

J is TRBJ2-5 and V is TRBV24-1; a possible D gene is TRBD2 (6 bases). Per germline, CDR1 KGHDR and CDR2 SFDVKD. CDR3 length: 15 amino acids. V gave up 2 bases and J gave up 4 bases, with 13 bases separating them. The CDR3 is CATSDSRGTGETQYF. In DNA form, the CDR3 reads TGTGCCACCAGTGATTCGCGGGGAACGGGAGAGACCCAGTACTTC.

The V gene is TRBV5-4, the J gene TRBJ2-1; TRBD2 aligns across 9 bases. The ends lost 0 bases at V and 5 bases at J; junction bases unmatched: 3. This CDR3 contains 15 residues. The germline V gene encodes CDR1 SGHNT and CDR2 YYREEE (reference sequence). This chain's CDR3 is CASSLDLAGHNEQFF. The CDR3 DNA reads as TGTGCCAGCAGCTTGGACCTAGCGGGACACAATGAGCAGTTCTTC. The complete variable domain, with remaining parts taken from reference TRBV5-4 and TRBJ2-1, reads ETGVTQSPTHLIKTRGQQVTLRCSSQSGHNTVSWYQQALGQGPQFIFQYYREEENGRGNFPPRFSGLQFPNYSSELNVNALELDDSALYLCASSLDLAGHNEQFFGPGTRLTVL.

The chain is built from TRBV10-3 and TRBJ2-1, with 7 nucleotides matching TRBD1. The V and J ends lost 2 bases and 8 bases, in that order; junction bases with no gene match: 0. Germline-derived CDR1 and CDR2 are ENHRY and SYGVKD. The length of the CDR3 is 12 residues. The CDR3 region has the DNA TGTGCCATCAGTGAGACAGGGGATGAGCAGTTCTTC. Protein product: CAISETGDEQFF.

CDR3 DNA sequence: TGTGCCAGCAGAGGGACTAGCGGGAGGGGGGAGACCCAGTACTTC. Its protein product is CASRGTSGRGETQYF. The chain has TRBV6-5 and TRBJ2-5; 16 bases line up with TRBD2. CDR3 size: 15 residues. The J segment lost 5 bases and the V segment lost 6 bases, leaving 3 bases of the junction unmatched. CDR1 MNHEY and CDR2 SVGAGI come from the germline V gene.

CDR3 bases: TGTGCCAGCAGAAGTTTTCTAGCGGGATTTTACAATGAGCAGTTCTTC. It yields the protein CASRSFLAGFYNEQFF. V usage is TRBV2 and J usage is TRBJ2-1; 9 bases agree with TRBD2. Germline lookup yields CDR1 SNHLY and CDR2 FYNNEI. Trimming cost V 6 bases and J 4 bases; bases outside gene matches: 10. The CDR3 is 16 residues long.

This rearrangement joins TRBV20-1 to TRBJ2-5; D gene ambiguous. The V gene lost 5 bases and the J gene lost 4 bases, with 5 bases spanning the gap. The CDR3 runs to 10 residues. Per the germline V gene, CDR1 is DFQATT and CDR2 is SNEGSKA (reference sequence). The chain's CDR3 is CSAVAETQYF. Written as DNA, the CDR3 is TGCAGTGCTGTGGCAGAGACCCAGTACTTC.

There are a few counts of this clone. This sample also contains other DNA sequences that code for the same CDR3. V gene TRBV4-3 combines with J gene TRBJ1-1; D perhaps matches TRBD1 (6 bases). V was trimmed by 1 base and J by 8 bases, leaving 14 bases between them. This CDR3 has 14 amino acids. The germline gives CDR1 LGHNA, CDR2 YSLEER. Written as DNA, the CDR3 is TGCGCCAGCAGCCAAGTAGGAGCGGGGACAGAAGCTTTCTTT. Residues: CASSQVGAGTEAFF.

The J gene is TRBJ1-1, the V gene TRBV5-1; D not certain. This CDR3 is built from 14 residues. Germline values: CDR1 SGHRS, CDR2 YFSETQ. The V gene lost 0 bases and the J gene lost 1 base, with 7 bases spanning the gap. The CDR3 spells CASSLGAQNTEAFF. The CDR3 DNA follows: TGCGCCAGCAGCTTGGGGGCGCAGAACACTGAAGCTTTCTTT.

The V gene is TRBV28, the J gene TRBJ1-2; 7 positions match TRBD1. After removal of 6 bases from V and 5 bases from J, the junction contained 6 bases not matched to a gene. The CDR3 extends over 13 amino acids. The V gene's germline CDR1 is MDHEN and CDR2 SYDVKM. This CDR3 is CASRRTGLYGYTF. CDR3 DNA sequence: TGTGCCAGCAGGAGGACAGGACTTTATGGCTACACCTTC.

The rearrangement uses TRBV7-2 and TRBJ2-3, with 7 bases aligning to TRBD1. Trimming removed 1 base from V and 6 bases from J; junction bases left unmatched: 7. The CDR3 spans 15 residues. From germline, CDR1 is SGHTA and CDR2 FQGNSA. The CDR3 DNA reads as TGTGCCAGCAGCTTAGGGAGGCAGGGGGTGGATACGCAGTATTTT. Amino acids: CASSLGRQGVDTQYF.

CDR3 region: CASRGKGWETNYGYTF. The DNA for the CDR3 is TGTGCCAGCAGGGGGAAGGGATGGGAGACGAACTATGGCTACACCTTC. J is TRBJ1-2 and V is TRBV6-6, with unresolved D. Germline assignment: CDR1 MNHNY and CDR2 SVGAGI (reference sequence). CDR3 length: 16 amino acids. V was pared by 6 bases and J by 2 bases, with 19 bases between.

This chain uses TRBV18 with TRBJ1-6; D is unclear. The germline V gene encodes CDR1 KGHSH and CDR2 LQKENI. The ends were cut back, 5 bases at V and 6 bases at J, with 8 bases in the middle. This CDR3 comprises 13 residues. This CDR3 reads CASSDQANSPLHF. CDR3 DNA: TGTGCCAGCTCAGATCAGGCTAATTCACCCCTCCACTTT.

This chain links TRBV5-1 with TRBJ2-7, with D possibly TRBD2 on 5 matching bases. The CDR3 contains 16 residues. Germline assignment: CDR1 SGHRS and CDR2 YFSETQ. Trimming removed 4 bases at V and 3 bases at J, with 20 bases between. DNA of the CDR3: TGCGCCAGCAGCAGAGACGGGCTCGTAGGAGGCTACGAGCAGTACTTC. Its protein product is CASSRDGLVGGYEQYF. The variable domain in full, with the rest retrieved from reference TRBV5-1 and TRBJ2-7, is KAGVTQTPRYLIKTRGQQVTLSCSPISGHRSVSWYQQTPGQGLQFLFEYFSETQRNKGNFPGRFSGRQFSNSRSEMNVSTLELGDSALYLCASSRDGLVGGYEQYFGPGTRLTVT.

With regard to this clone: Distinct nucleotide sequences in the sample also encode this CDR3. The rearrangement joins TRBV4-1 to TRBJ1-6; no clear D gene. From germline, CDR1 is MGHRA and CDR2 YSYEKL. This CDR3 spans 13 amino acids. With 0 bases removed from V and 6 bases from J, the gap between germline ends came to 3 bases. The CDR3 reads CASSQESNSPLHF. The DNA for the CDR3 is TGCGCCAGCAGCCAAGAGAGTAATTCACCCCTCCACTTT.